The 5 T cell receptor beta chains below all came from one sample that was sequenced in a study of T-cell memory formation after mild COVID-19. TCRdb re-derived calls from the 5' RACE reads in MiXCR, one entry per CDR3 protein. Counted here are under 400,000 distinct CDR3 sequences, around 21% occurring once; the ten biggest clones make up 12%. Sequenced: PBMCs or a T cell subset sorted from them (not recorded which). These receptors all stem from an adult woman who had mild COVID-19 (a few samples of this study predate the infection). Cell type and time point are not known.

The chain combines TRBV27 with TRBJ2-3; TRBD2 aligns across 9 bases. Germline loops: CDR1 MNHEY, CDR2 SMNVEV (reference sequence). The CDR3 spans 12 residues. After removal of 5 bases from V and 9 bases from J, the junction contained 3 bases not matched to a gene. In nucleotides, the CDR3 is TGTGCCAGCAGTCCCGGGACTAGCACGCAGTATTTT. Translating gives CASSPGTSTQYF.

This clonotype was detected many times. The chain employs TRBV20-1 and TRBJ2-3; D remains ambiguous. The germline CDR1 and CDR2 sequences are DFQATT and SNEGSKA (reference sequence). The CDR3 loop spans 11 amino acids. V was clipped by 4 bases and J by 7 bases, with 9 bases between them. The CDR3 loop reads CSAISLHTQYF. The DNA of the CDR3 is TGCAGTGCTATTTCTCTGCATACGCAGTATTTT.

V and J are TRBV18 and TRBJ2-3; 7 nucleotides align to TRBD2. Germline CDR1 and CDR2: KGHSH and LQKENI. J gave up 0 bases and V 6 bases, and 9 bases lay outside the gene matches. The CDR3 spans 16 residues. CDR3 residues: CASSDLAETSTDTQYF. Written as DNA, the CDR3 is TGTGCCAGCTCGGATCTAGCGGAAACTAGCACAGATACGCAGTATTTT.

This chain uses TRBV7-2 with TRBJ2-7; TRBD2 agrees at 12 bases. From germline, CDR1 is SGHTA and CDR2 FQGNSA. This CDR3 has 15 residues. Unmatched junction bases numbered 5, after V lost 5 bases and J lost 3 bases. The CDR3: CASSAWTSGDYEQYF. As DNA, the CDR3 is TGTGCCAGCAGCGCCTGGACTAGCGGGGACTACGAGCAGTACTTC. Using reference TRBV7-2 and TRBJ2-7 for the parts outside the CDR3, the full variable domain is GAGVSQSPSNKVTEKGKDVELRCDPISGHTALYWYRQSLGQGLEFLIYFQGNSAPDKSGLPSDRFSAERTGGSVSTLTIQRTQQEDSAVYLCASSAWTSGDYEQYFGPGTRLTVT.

This clonotype was seen more than once but under ten times. The V call is TRBV3-1, the J call TRBJ1-2; no reliable D call. Germline CDR1 LGHDT, CDR2 YNNKEL (reference sequence). The V end was cut by 0 bases, the J end by 4 bases, with 12 bases between. This CDR3 has 15 amino acids. CDR3 nucleotides: TGTGCCAGCAGCCAAGATCTGACAACTGGCTATGGCTACACCTTC. Translating it yields CASSQDLTTGYGYTF.